This T cell receptor beta chain was sequenced for a study of blood T cell repertoires in COVID-19 (TCRdb year 2020). At the level of the whole study: Samples covering the acute and convalescent phases of COVID-19 were provided by collaborators in the United States, Italy and Spain. Subjects who had been exposed to COVID-19, were actively infected with it, or had recovered from it provided the deeply sampled blood TCRbeta repertoires that made up the dataset. Sample metadata almost always included a de-identified subject ID, COVID-19 status, age in years and sex. Where available, HLA class I and class II types were obtained from metadata supplied by the sample provider rather than from assay-based typing. The prospective study material was composed of cDNA or gDNA derived from T cells, B-cell-depleted T cells, or PBMCs. The samples were drawn from the first 160 participants of the ongoing ImmuneRACE study and from 950 to 1,500 subjects provided by 6 global collaborators. The repertoires were released in a freely available public database intended as a resource for research on the immune response to SARS-CoV-2. What the research found in general, with its limitations: The amount of clinical and demographic metadata varied by source and participant and was provided uncurated.

The immunoSEQ Assay, a bias-controlled multiplex PCR, was used to amplify TCRbeta CDR3 regions from genomic DNA. Under the source paper's analysis protocol: Nucleated cell counts per sample were estimated from amplification of reference gene primers within the assay. To quantify the absolute abundance of each unique TCRbeta CDR3 rearrangement, sequence reads were collapsed and filtered. For each sample, productive Simpson clonality was calculated by taking the square root of Simpson's diversity index across productive rearrangements. Drawn from immuneACCESS, this table holds only the in-frame rearrangements with V and J called that TCRdb kept. Clones are partly lost; checked studies trace under half to an unresolved V gene and leave the rest unexplained. The D gene and trimming were derived from the DNA, and the V and J assignments and clone size from that table. Within this sample are roughly 100,000 clones, with approximately 80% of them counted one time only. The top ten clonotypes cover 3.5% to 5% of the sample.

Each collaborating institution followed its own protocols to collect whole blood in K2EDTA tubes. For TCRbeta analysis, collaborator samples were shipped as frozen whole blood, as isolated PBMCs, or as DNA extracted from either sample type. This clone showed up just a few times. Its antigen specificity is not known. Base qualities were left out, and no much larger clone turns up one base away. The CDR3 sequence holds 14 residues, the cysteine and phenylalanine included. Solely the CDR3 DNA is kept, with 42 bases framed from the first base. CDR1 and CDR2 (SGHTA, FQGTGA) derive from the germline V gene. Cut back by 5 bases and 2 bases, the V and J ends lie 7 bases apart.

The sequence derives from a human donor in a cohort sampled during active COVID-19. Specimen: peripheral blood. The chain uses TRBV7-3 and TRBJ2-6; the D segment cannot be called with confidence. The DNA sequence follows: TGTGCCAGCAGCCCCCAGACTGGGGCCAACGTCCTGACTTTC. Translated, it reads CASSPQTGANVLTF.